One sample yielded the 20 T cell receptor beta chains listed below, sequenced in a study of blood T cell repertoires in COVID-19. Profiled with immunoSEQ multiplex PCR; TCRdb holds only in-frame clones, not every one. The sample includes 250,000 to 300,000 clones, about nine tenths of them seen just once. The source material was PBMCs or T cells enriched from blood (not recorded which). The source of these receptors is a man aged 18 to 29 who had recovered from COVID-19.

This sequence joins TRBV4-1 and TRBJ1-5; D is unclear. This CDR3 is built from 13 residues. V shed 1 base and J shed 6 bases, with 7 bases lying between them. Germline V gene lookup returns CDR1 MGHRA and CDR2 YSYEKL. CDR3 amino acids: CASSQGAGQPQHF. CDR3 nucleotides: TGCGCCAGCAGCCAAGGGGCGGGTCAGCCCCAGCATTTT.

The chain has TRBV18 and TRBJ2-1, with 9 bases fitting TRBD1. The CDR3 sequence is 15 residues long. Per germline, CDR1 KGHSH and CDR2 LQKENI. Trimming at V came to 3 bases and at J to 4 bases, leaving 4 bases not matched to a gene. CDR3 sequence reads: CASSPGTGKYNEQFF. The CDR3 bases are TGTGCCAGCTCACCGGGGACAGGGAAGTACAATGAGCAGTTCTTC.

This chain uses TRBV27 with TRBJ2-5, with D perhaps matching TRBD1 (5 bases). This CDR3 region has 15 residues. Germline assignment: CDR1 MNHEY and CDR2 SMNVEV (reference sequence). V lost 2 bases and J 4 bases, leaving 14 bases between the germline ends. CDR3 residues: CASSLKGRVGETQYF. The CDR3 nucleotides are TGTGCCAGCAGTTTAAAGGGCAGGGTCGGAGAGACCCAGTACTTC.

The rearrangement joins TRBV5-8 to TRBJ1-5, with TRBD1 as a possible D gene (5 bases). Between the trimmed V and J ends, which lost 1 base and 6 bases, there was a span of 11 bases. Germline V gene sequence: CDR1 SGHTS, CDR2 YDEGEE. The CDR3 is made up of 14 amino acids. The CDR3 nucleotides read TGTGCCAGCAGCTTGCGGACAACTCCTCAGCCCCAGCATTTT. This codes for CASSLRTTPQPQHF.

The rearrangement links TRBV6-5 to TRBJ2-7, with 8 bases that match TRBD1. V was pared by 6 bases and J by 5 bases, with 12 bases of the junction left unmatched. Germline loops: CDR1 MNHEY, CDR2 SVGAGI. CDR3 length: 15 amino acids. The CDR3, as DNA: TGTGCCAGCAGCCCCCCGGGGACAGGACTCCACGAGCAGTACTTC. Encoded protein: CASSPPGTGLHEQYF.

V gene TRBV5-1 combines with J gene TRBJ1-4, with 7 nucleotides matching TRBD1. CDR1 SGHRS and CDR2 YFSETQ come from the germline V gene. CDR3 size: 15 residues. J lost 5 bases, V lost 2 bases, and 6 bases had no gene match. CDR3 sequence reads: CASSLRQGLNEKLFF. CDR3 nucleotides: TGCGCCAGCAGCTTACGACAGGGTCTGAATGAAAAACTGTTTTTT.

The table lists this clone with a count of one. This rearrangement joins TRBV5-1 to TRBJ2-7; 9 bases fit TRBD1. The CDR3 length is 14 residues. Trimming took 0 bases from V and 3 from J; bases not matched to a gene: 1. Per germline, CDR1 SGHRS and CDR2 YFSETQ. The CDR3 region is CASSLATGGYEQYF. The CDR3, as DNA: TGCGCCAGCAGCTTGGCGACAGGGGGCTACGAGCAGTACTTC.

The V call is TRBV11-2, the J call TRBJ1-4; D perhaps matches TRBD1 (5 bases). Trimming took off 2 bases at V and 7 bases at J, with 20 bases between the two ends. Germline V gives CDR1 SGHAT, CDR2 FQNNGV. There are 17 residues in the CDR3. The CDR3 here is CASSLLRGEANGEKLFF. The CDR3 DNA is TGTGCCAGCAGCTTACTCCGGGGGGAGGCGAATGGTGAAAAACTGTTTTTT.

The chain employs TRBV19 and TRBJ2-1; 9 bases agree with TRBD2. V lost 6 bases, J lost 5 bases, and 11 bases stayed unmatched. The CDR3 is 16 amino acids. Germline CDR1 LNHDA, CDR2 SQIVND (reference sequence). CDR3 region: CASSDLAGPPHNEQFF. CDR3 nucleotides: TGTGCCAGTAGCGACCTAGCGGGACCCCCTCACAATGAGCAGTTCTTC.

The rearrangement links TRBV5-6 to TRBJ1-1; TRBD1 might be the D (6 bases). Germline V gives CDR1 SGHDT, CDR2 YYEEEE. This CDR3 is 15 amino acids long. V gave up 0 bases and J gave up 4 bases, with 13 bases separating them. The CDR3 DNA sequence: TGTGCCAGCAGCTTGGATCCAGGGGCGGTCACTGAAGCTTTCTTT. Protein product: CASSLDPGAVTEAFF. Complete variable domain (other parts from reference TRBV5-6 and TRBJ1-1): DAGVTQSPTHLIKTRGQQVTLRCSPKSGHDTVSWYQQALGQGPQFIFQYYEEEERQRGNFPDRFSGHQFPNYSSELNVNALLLGDSALYLCASSLDPGAVTEAFFGQGTRLTVV.

This chain connects TRBV28 to TRBJ2-7; weak D call: TRBD2 (5 bases). This CDR3 has 13 amino acids. Germline V lookup: CDR1 MDHEN, CDR2 SYDVKM. Trimming took off 2 bases at V and 3 bases at J, with 8 bases between the two ends. CDR3 region: CASSLGSHYEQYF. Here the CDR3 DNA reads TGTGCCAGCAGTTTAGGGAGTCACTACGAGCAGTACTTC.

The chain carries TRBV28 and TRBJ1-3; 8 bases are a match to TRBD1. The CDR3 has 15 residues. Germline lookup yields CDR1 MDHEN and CDR2 SYDVKM. V was clipped by 6 bases and J by 0 bases; unmatched bases: 4. The CDR3 here is CASRETGGSGNTIYF. CDR3 DNA: TGTGCCAGCAGAGAAACAGGGGGCTCTGGAAACACCATATATTTT.

The chain combines TRBV2 with TRBJ1-2; 9 nucleotides match TRBD1. Germline assignment: CDR1 SNHLY and CDR2 FYNNEI. The CDR3 loop spans 13 amino acids. V lost 5 bases, J lost 8 bases, and 6 bases stayed unmatched. For the CDR3, the DNA is TGTGCCAGCAGTTACGGGACAGGGAACGGCTACACCTTC. Its protein is CASSYGTGNGYTF. The whole variable domain, filled in from reference TRBV2 and TRBJ1-2, reads EPEVTQTPSHQVTQMGQEVILRCVPISNHLYFYWYRQILGQKVEFLVSFYNNEISEKSEIFDDQFSVERPDGSNFTLKIRSTKLEDSAMYFCASSYGTGNGYTFGSGTRLTVV.

V usage is TRBV7-2 and J usage is TRBJ2-7, with 9 bases fitting TRBD2. Per germline, CDR1 SGHTA and CDR2 FQGNSA. V lost 0 bases to trimming and J lost 0 bases; unmatched junction nucleotides: 18. This CDR3 is built from 21 residues. The CDR3 sequence: CASSLALTSGPSYRHSYEQYF. As DNA, the CDR3 is TGTGCCAGCAGCTTAGCGCTTACTAGCGGGCCTTCCTACAGACACTCCTACGAGCAGTACTTC.

The rearrangement joins TRBV6-8 to TRBJ1-1; D gene unclear. Per the germline V gene, CDR1 is MNHGY and CDR2 is SAAAGT. The CDR3 is made up of 15 amino acids. The V end was cut by 3 bases, the J end by 0 bases, with 11 bases between. CDR3 nucleotides: TGTGCCAGCAGTTATCGGGCCGGGGTGAACACTGAAGCTTTCTTT. Translating gives CASSYRAGVNTEAFF.

This chain connects TRBV18 to TRBJ1-4; perhaps TRBD1 as D (5 bases). Germline V CDR1 and CDR2: KGHSH, LQKENI. With 0 bases removed from V and 8 bases from J, the gap between germline ends came to 10 bases. The CDR3 contains 14 residues. CDR3 sequence: CASSPPGVGEKLFF. The DNA for the CDR3 is TGTGCCAGCTCACCACCAGGGGTTGGCGAAAAACTGTTTTTT.

The chain is built from TRBV19 and TRBJ2-3, with TRBD2 as a possible D gene (7 bases). Germline lookup yields CDR1 LNHDA and CDR2 SQIVND (reference sequence). The CDR3 is 16 residues long. V was shortened by 5 bases and J by 3 bases, with 18 bases between the two germline ends. In DNA form, the CDR3 reads TGTGCCAGTAGTTTGCTAACAGGGAGGGGAACAGATACGCAGTATTTT. Amino acid sequence: CASSLLTGRGTDTQYF.

This sequence joins TRBV10-3 and TRBJ1-6; a weak D match, TRBD1 (5 bases). V lost 0 bases and J lost 9, with 18 bases in between. Germline V gene lookup returns CDR1 ENHRY and CDR2 SYGVKD. CDR3 length equals 17 residues. CDR3 in DNA: TGTGCCATCAGTGAGTCGAAATCGACAGAACTAGCTTCACCCCTCCACTTT. This translates into CAISESKSTELASPLHF.

V and J are TRBV10-3 and TRBJ1-1, with 7 positions matching TRBD1. Germline V lookup: CDR1 ENHRY, CDR2 SYGVKD. This CDR3 spans 13 amino acids. Losses at the gene ends were 11 bases for V and 1 base for J; bases not matched to a gene: 7. This CDR3 is CASGTATNTEAFF. CDR3 nucleotide sequence: TGTGCCTCCGGGACAGCTACGAACACTGAAGCTTTCTTT.

The chain recombines TRBV14 with TRBJ1-2; D perhaps matches TRBD1 (5 bases). CDR1 is SGHDN, CDR2 FVKESK, per germline. The CDR3 loop spans 13 amino acids. V was shortened by 4 bases and J by 0 bases, with 6 bases between the two germline ends. The DNA for the CDR3 is TGTGCCAGCAGCCCGACAGCTAACTATGGCTACACCTTC. It codes for CASSPTANYGYTF.